Presented here are 7 T cell receptor beta chains from one specimen sequenced in a study of beta chain features in type 1 diabetes. General study results and limits: All four CD4+ subsets of Type 1 diabetes patients contained TCRB CDR3s that were moderately but significantly shorter.

The investigators reverse transcribed all of the isolated RNA, so they sequenced expressed TCRB transcripts. Sequenced by immunoSEQ multiplex PCR; TCRdb stores in-frame clones only, minus some. The repertoire holds about 340,000 clones, less than 15% seen once, with about 0.015% in the top ten. Their target antigens are unknown. The sample was naive CD4+ T cells from blood. The receptors were sampled from a young woman with type 1 diabetes.

Concerning this clone itself: Other DNA sequences in this sample translate to the same CDR3. V gene TRBV28 combines with J gene TRBJ2-7; D is perhaps TRBD2 (5 bases). V was cut by 8 bases and J by 3 bases, with 5 bases left in between. Germline assignment: CDR1 MDHEN and CDR2 SYDVKM. The CDR3 consists of 10 residues. The CDR3 nucleotides are TGTGCCAGCGCGGGCTACGAGCAGTACTTC. This gives the protein CASAGYEQYF.

This chain links TRBV7-2 with TRBJ2-6; D remains unclear. V was clipped by 2 bases and J by 0 bases, with 14 bases between them. This CDR3 contains 18 residues. CDR1 and CDR2 from the germline V gene are SGHTA and FQGNSA. For the CDR3, the DNA is TGTGCCAGCAGCTTAAAGGTCCAGGTCTTCTCTGGGGCCAACGTCCTGACTTTC. Its protein is CASSLKVQVFSGANVLTF.

The chain joins TRBV15 to TRBJ1-1; TRBD1 aligns across 9 bases. CDR1 is LNHNV and CDR2 is YYDKDF in the germline V gene (reference sequence). The CDR3 covers 14 residues. The junction had 6 bases not matched to a gene; V was cut back by 5 bases and J by 5 bases. This CDR3 reads CATSSGQGGTEAFF. The CDR3 region has the DNA TGTGCCACCAGCTCGGGACAGGGAGGGACTGAAGCTTTCTTT.

J is TRBJ1-5 and V is TRBV19; D is perhaps TRBD1 (5 bases). CDR3 length: 16 residues. Trimming shortened V by 2 bases and J by 4 bases, and 15 bases separated the two germline ends. CDR1 LNHDA and CDR2 SQIVND come from the germline V gene (reference sequence). DNA of the CDR3: TGTGCCAGTAGTATAACCCCCCAGGGAAGGAATCAGCCCCAGCATTTT. The encoded protein is CASSITPQGRNQPQHF. The whole variable domain, remainder taken from reference TRBV19 and TRBJ1-5, is DGGITQSPKYLFRKEGQNVTLSCEQNLNHDAMYWYRQDPGQGLRLIYYSQIVNDFQKGDIAEGYSVSREKKESFPLTVTSAQKNPTAFYLCASSITPQGRNQPQHFGDGTRLSIL.

This clone came up a few times. The V call is TRBV30, the J call TRBJ1-3; D is unresolved. The V and J ends lost 4 bases and 8 bases respectively, with 18 bases between them. The CDR3 loop spans 14 amino acids. Per germline, CDR1 GTSNPN and CDR2 SVGIG (reference sequence). DNA of the CDR3: TGTGCCTGGAAGAGGAGGGCGAATGGGCACACCATATATTTT. It translates to CAWKRRANGHTIYF.

This clone was seen a few times. The rearrangement uses TRBV28 and TRBJ1-2; D perhaps matches TRBD1 (6 bases). The CDR3 is 17 residues long. The V end was cut by 6 bases, the J end by 3 bases, with 23 bases between. Looked up from germline, CDR1 is MDHEN and CDR2 is SYDVKM. CDR3 in amino acids: CASSPYAGAGGYYGYTF. The CDR3 DNA reads as TGTGCCAGCAGCCCATATGCGGGGGCAGGAGGGTACTATGGCTACACCTTC.

The table lists this clone with a few counts. CDR3 sequence: CASSLVSSRTPDEQFF. CDR3 DNA: TGTGCCAGCAGCTTAGTTTCTAGCCGCACTCCCGATGAGCAGTTCTTC. This sequence joins TRBV7-2 and TRBJ2-1; D is perhaps TRBD2 (5 bases). The V end lost 1 base, the J end lost 8 bases, and 18 bases lay between the germline ends. Germline V lookup: CDR1 SGHTA, CDR2 FQGNSA. The CDR3 is made up of 16 amino acids. Supplemented by reference TRBV7-2 and TRBJ2-1, the full variable domain reads GAGVSQSPSNKVTEKGKDVELRCDPISGHTALYWYRQSLGQGLEFLIYFQGNSAPDKSGLPSDRFSAERTGGSVSTLTIQRTQQEDSAVYLCASSLVSSRTPDEQFFGPGTRLTVL.